This T cell receptor (beta chain) was sequenced for a study of T cell changes during pregnancy in multiple sclerosis. The CDR3 covers 13 residues. V shed 3 bases and J 7 bases; nucleotides not matched to a gene: 4. Germline CDR1 SGDLS, CDR2 YYNGEE. The method was immunoSEQ multiplex PCR; TCRdb's version includes in-frame clones alone and lacks a portion of them. The table lists 60,000 to 75,000 clones, 92% of them singletons. The J gene is TRBJ1-2, the V gene TRBV9, with 9 bases matching TRBD1. The receptor was isolated from a female donor with multiple sclerosis, enrolled in a pregnancy study. Material: peripheral blood, obtained in the second trimester of pregnancy. The CDR3 loop reads CASSEQGASGYTF. The CDR3 region has the DNA TGTGCCAGCAGCGAACAGGGGGCCAGTGGCTACACCTTC.